Listed here are 17 T cell receptor beta chains from one sample, sequenced in a study of T cell responses to AZD1222 COVID-19 vaccine. TCRdb keeps only in-frame clones here, not all; method: immunoSEQ multiplex PCR. In the table there are under 150,000 clones, approximately 88% of which are singletons. Source: peripheral blood, taken on day 0 of AZD1222 vaccination. The receptor source for this set is an adult in good health.

The rearrangement joins TRBV6-4 to TRBJ2-1; 8 nucleotides match TRBD1. This CDR3 is 15 amino acids long. The germline V gene encodes CDR1 MRHNA and CDR2 SNTAGT. Losses at the gene ends were 4 bases for V and 6 bases for J; bases not matched to a gene: 8. CDR3 DNA: TGTGCCAGCAGTGCTGACAGGGGCGCAAGCAATGAGCAGTTCTTC. Its protein product is CASSADRGASNEQFF.

The gene calls are TRBV2 and TRBJ2-3, with D perhaps given as TRBD1 or TRBD2 (5 bases each). V shed 8 bases and J shed 3 bases, with 15 bases lying between them. The CDR3 totals 14 residues. CDR1 and CDR2 (germline): SNHLY, FYNNEI. The CDR3 sequence: CASLGTPLTDTQYF. The CDR3, as DNA: TGTGCCAGCCTGGGGACCCCTCTAACAGATACGCAGTATTTT.

The chain is built from TRBV9 and TRBJ1-2, with a possible D match to TRBD1 (5 bases). V lost 3 bases and J 4 bases, leaving 13 bases between the germline ends. Germline values: CDR1 SGDLS, CDR2 YYNGEE. The CDR3 length is 14 residues. This CDR3 reads CASSAPGLGYGYTF. The DNA of the CDR3 is TGTGCCAGCAGCGCCCCAGGGTTAGGCTATGGCTACACCTTC.

The V and J genes are TRBV7-8 and TRBJ2-7; 9 positions agree with TRBD1. Germline V gene sequence: CDR1 SGHVS, CDR2 FQNEAQ. Germline trimming cut 5 bases from V and 5 bases from J; bases unmatched to any gene: 13. This CDR3 is built from 16 residues. Here the CDR3 reads CASSTNPGQGSHEQYF. In nucleotides, the CDR3 is TGTGCCAGCAGCACCAATCCGGGACAGGGTAGCCACGAGCAGTACTTC. The entire variable domain, with the rest obtained from reference TRBV7-8 and TRBJ2-7, is as follows: GAGVSQSPRYKVAKRGQDVALRCDPISGHVSLFWYQQALGQGPEFLTYFQNEAQLDKSGLPSDRFFAERPEGSVSTLKIQRTQQEDSAVYLCASSTNPGQGSHEQYFGPGTRLTVT.

V and J are TRBV10-3 and TRBJ1-1; possible D gene TRBD1, 5 bases. The CDR3 runs 12 residues. CDR1 is ENHRY and CDR2 is SYGVKD in the germline V gene. The germline V and J ends were trimmed by 8 bases and 3 bases, with 10 bases remaining between them. As DNA, the CDR3 is TGTGCCATCCGGGGAGGGGACACTGAAGCTTTCTTT. This encodes CAIRGGDTEAFF.

This clone has a handful of counts. This chain joins TRBV2 and TRBJ2-7; no clear D gene. Deletions cut 5 bases from V and 3 bases from J, with 8 bases between. Germline V gene data show CDR1 as SNHLY and CDR2 as FYNNEI. This CDR3 has 12 amino acids. The DNA for the CDR3 is TGTGCCAGCAGTAAGTTGGACTACGAGCAGTACTTC. Translation: CASSKLDYEQYF. Combining the CDR3 with reference TRBV2 and TRBJ2-7 gives the whole variable domain EPEVTQTPSHQVTQMGQEVILRCVPISNHLYFYWYRQILGQKVEFLVSFYNNEISEKSEIFDDQFSVERPDGSNFTLKIRSTKLEDSAMYFCASSKLDYEQYFGPGTRLTVT.

V is TRBV7-2 and J is TRBJ1-5, with D uncertain. V gave up 3 bases and J gave up 4 bases, with 10 bases separating them. The germline gives CDR1 SGHTA, CDR2 FQGNSA. The CDR3 runs 14 residues. CDR3: CASSFPGMNQPQHF. The CDR3 coding sequence is TGTGCCAGCAGCTTTCCAGGAATGAATCAGCCCCAGCATTTT.

This chain uses TRBV6-4 with TRBJ1-2; perhaps TRBD1 as D (6 bases). CDR3 length equals 13 residues. Germline V gene sequence: CDR1 MRHNA, CDR2 SNTAGT. V dropped 9 bases and J dropped 4 bases, with 15 bases sitting between them. DNA for the CDR3: TGTGCCAGACAGGGTACGGGAGCCTATGGCTACACCTTC. Its translation: CARQGTGAYGYTF.

V is TRBV3-1 (or the pseudogene TRBV3-2) and J is TRBJ1-2; D is ambiguous. V was clipped by 4 bases and J by 0 bases, with 6 bases between them. The CDR3 runs 13 residues. Germline V gene data show CDR1 as LGHDT and CDR2 as YNNKEL (reference sequence). CDR3 protein: CASSPGTNYGYTF. The CDR3 nucleotides are TGTGCCAGCAGCCCCGGGACTAACTATGGCTACACCTTC.

The chain employs TRBV5-1 and TRBJ1-4; TRBD1 matches at 7 bases. V dropped 4 bases and J dropped 3; count of bases not matched to a gene: 6. This CDR3 spans 15 amino acids. Per the germline V gene, CDR1 is SGHRS and CDR2 is YFSETQ. The CDR3 loop reads CASSGPGGANEKLFF. The CDR3 region has the DNA TGCGCCAGCAGCGGACCAGGGGGGGCTAATGAAAAACTGTTTTTT.

The V call is TRBV9, the J call TRBJ2-4; D tentatively reads TRBD1 or TRBD2 (5 bases each). CDR1 and CDR2 from the germline V gene are SGDLS and YYNGEE. V lost 4 bases and J lost 1, with 15 bases in between. This CDR3 is built from 16 residues. The CDR3 spells CASSLGVRAAKNIQYF. The CDR3 nucleotides read TGTGCCAGCAGCCTGGGGGTCCGGGCGGCCAAAAACATTCAGTACTTC.

This clone was detected many times. The chain recombines TRBV9 with TRBJ1-1; a possible D gene is TRBD1 (6 bases). The V end lost 0 bases, the J end lost 0 bases, and 6 bases lay between the germline ends. Germline values: CDR1 SGDLS, CDR2 YYNGEE. This CDR3 contains 14 residues. The CDR3 spells CASSVDRVNTEAFF. CDR3 bases: TGTGCCAGCAGCGTAGACAGGGTGAACACTGAAGCTTTCTTT.

This rearrangement joins TRBV3-1 (or the pseudogene TRBV3-2) to TRBJ1-2; D remains ambiguous. Trimming stripped 9 bases from V and 7 bases from J, with 9 bases between. The germline V gene has CDR1 LGHDT and CDR2 YNNKEL (reference sequence). CDR3 size: 10 residues. The CDR3 reads CASRGSGYTF. CDR3 sequence (DNA): TGTGCCAGTCGGGGTTCTGGCTACACCTTC.

In this sample, this clone turned up once. The chain links TRBV4-1 to TRBJ2-7; the match to TRBD1 covers 9 bases. Trimming took 0 bases from V and 1 from J; bases not matched to a gene: 4. This CDR3 is built from 16 residues. The germline V gene has CDR1 MGHRA and CDR2 YSYEKL. The CDR3 sequence: CASSQEPGQGSYEQYF. The CDR3 DNA reads as TGCGCCAGCAGCCAAGAACCGGGACAGGGTTCCTACGAGCAGTACTTC.

This clone was seen just once. The chain recombines TRBV9 with TRBJ1-5; unclear D gene. The CDR3 spans 14 residues. V was cut by 0 bases and J by 10 bases, with 14 bases left in between. CDR1 SGDLS and CDR2 YYNGEE come from the germline V gene. The CDR3, as DNA: TGTGCCAGCAGCGTAGGGGATCTTTCATTACCCCAGCATTTT. This codes for CASSVGDLSLPQHF.

This chain uses TRBV7-6 with TRBJ1-5, with no clear D. CDR1 SGHVS and CDR2 FNYEAQ come from the germline V gene. CDR3 length: 15 residues. The V end was cut by 5 bases, the J end by 6 bases, with 17 bases between. The CDR3: CASSTNKGKAQPQHF. CDR3 coding DNA: TGTGCCAGCAGCACAAATAAGGGAAAGGCTCAGCCCCAGCATTTT.

This chain connects TRBV9 to TRBJ2-7, with D possibly TRBD1 on 6 matching bases. Germline loops: CDR1 SGDLS, CDR2 YYNGEE. The CDR3 has 15 amino acids. The V gene lost 2 bases and the J gene lost 4 bases, with 16 bases spanning the gap. This chain's CDR3 is CASSVAGTLDYEQYF. The CDR3 DNA follows: TGTGCCAGCAGCGTGGCCGGGACATTAGATTACGAGCAGTACTTC.